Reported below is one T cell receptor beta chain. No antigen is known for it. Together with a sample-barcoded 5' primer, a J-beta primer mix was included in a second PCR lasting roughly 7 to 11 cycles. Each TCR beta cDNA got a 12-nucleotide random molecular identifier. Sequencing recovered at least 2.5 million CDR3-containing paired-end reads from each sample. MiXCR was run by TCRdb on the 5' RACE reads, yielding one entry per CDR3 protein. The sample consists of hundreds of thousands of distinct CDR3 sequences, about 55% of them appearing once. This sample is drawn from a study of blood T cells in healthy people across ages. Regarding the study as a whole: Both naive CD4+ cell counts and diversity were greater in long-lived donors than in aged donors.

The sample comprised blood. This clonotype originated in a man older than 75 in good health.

CDR3 residues: CAISESIWTGRDGYTF. The CDR3 DNA follows: TGTGCCATCAGTGAGTCGATTTGGACAGGGAGAGACGGCTACACCTTC. V usage is TRBV10-3 and J usage is TRBJ1-2; TRBD1 matches at 8 bases. CDR3 length: 16 amino acids. Trimming at V came to 0 bases and at J to 8 bases, leaving 11 bases not matched to a gene. Germline V gene data show CDR1 as ENHRY and CDR2 as SYGVKD.